This T cell receptor (beta chain) was captured by sequencing in a study of shared clonotypes between healthy human individuals. Sequencing was performed with immunoSEQ multiplex PCR; in TCRdb, only in-frame clones are kept and a portion is missing. This table has roughly 330,000 clones, about 74% appearing once. Trimming cost V 0 bases and J 3 bases, with 12 bases left between them. This CDR3 comprises 15 residues. Germline lookup yields CDR1 WNHNN and CDR2 SYGVQD (reference sequence). With regard to this clone: Its antigen is unidentified.

General study findings and limits: Sampling used blood alone; tissue repertoires probably differ.

The specimen was memory CD4+ T cells sorted from blood. The subset: CD45RA-negative fraction. The chain carries TRBV10-1 and TRBJ2-7; D may be TRBD1 or TRBD2 (5 bases each). The source is a man aged 25 to 40 in good health. This chain's CDR3 is CASSESSGRGYEQYF. The DNA of the CDR3 is TGCGCCAGCAGTGAGTCGTCGGGAAGGGGCTACGAGCAGTACTTC.